The 2 T cell receptor beta chains below were found in one sample sequenced in a study of T cell responses to AZD1222 COVID-19 vaccine. The assay was immunoSEQ multiplex PCR, and TCRdb's table has in-frame clones only and misses some. Here the sample spans approximately 150,000 clones, around 90% being singletons. The input for sequencing was peripheral blood, taken 28 days after the second AZD1222 dose. All receptors come from an adult who received the AZD1222 COVID-19 vaccine.

J is TRBJ1-5 and V is TRBV28; a possible D gene is TRBD1 (5 bases). Per germline, CDR1 MDHEN and CDR2 SYDVKM. V shed 1 base and J shed 5 bases, with 9 bases lying between them. The CDR3 loop spans 14 amino acids. In DNA form, the CDR3 reads TGTGCCAGCAGTTTATCGCTGGGGCATCAGCCCCAGCATTTT. Amino acids: CASSLSLGHQPQHF.

Details on this clone: Other DNA sequences from this sample encode an identical CDR3 as well. The genes are TRBV6-5 and TRBJ1-5; D unresolved. Trimming took 0 bases from V and 7 from J, leaving 7 bases between them. Per the germline V gene, CDR1 is MNHEY and CDR2 is SVGAGI. The CDR3 runs 13 residues. CDR3 protein: CASSYSRGQPQHF. The CDR3 DNA reads TGTGCCAGCAGTTACTCTCGGGGACAGCCCCAGCATTTT.